The rows below give T cell receptor beta chains drawn from one sample of a study of cytomegalovirus exposure and HLA in healthy donors. Here immunoSEQ multiplex PCR was the method, and the copy in TCRdb shows in-frame clones only, minus some. Here the sample spans 150,000 or so clones, 80% being singletons. The sequenced sample was PBMCs. The receptors come from a man between 50 and 59 years old in good health and CMV-seronegative. CDR3s leave out the opening cysteine and the closing phenylalanine or tryptophan.

TRBJ1-1,TRBV7-8,ASSLTGANTEAF
TRBJ2-7,TRBV4-1,ASSYGLENEQY
TRBJ2-1,TRBV5-1,ASSSGTSGRARSEQF
TRBJ2-7,TRBV28,ASSGGTPGSLY
TRBJ2-7,TRBV9,ASSVRDREIYEQY
TRBJ2-3,TRBV5-1,ASSPQGLADTDTQY
TRBJ2-7,TRBV5-1,ASSLAGKRYEQY
TRBJ1-1,TRBV27,ASRLGPGDTEAF
TRBJ1-1,TRBV11-3,ASSHGLERRRTEAF
TRBJ1-5,TRBV11-2,ASSSTDSREQPQH
TRBJ2-1,TRBV2,ASSASGNEQF
TRBJ1-1,TRBV18,ASSRTPVNTEAF
TRBJ2-1,TRBV29-1,SVDLQGGGNEQF
TRBJ1-3,TRBV6-5,ASSYSEQVVNTIY
TRBJ1-6,TRBV7-9,ASREGNYNSPLH
TRBJ2-2,TRBV5-4,ASSLQGGTGELF
TRBJ2-7,TRBV6-5,ASSYSMEIQRQY
TRBJ1-2,TRBV29-1,SVLSTGDHYGYT
TRBJ2-7,TRBV7-2,ASRVGTSGRGWSYEQY
TRBJ2-1,TRBV7-9,ASSLDNNEQF
TRBJ1-6,TRBV9,ASSPSDTRAASPLH
TRBJ2-7,TRBV29-1,SVQVGGRYEQY
TRBJ1-5,TRBV6-5,ASRPGQGGRQPQH
TRBJ1-3,TRBV6-5,ASSYSQGGSGNTIY
TRBJ2-1,TRBV20-1,SAPGLERF
TRBJ2-5,TRBV4-1,ASSQVLAGGQETQY
TRBJ1-1,TRBV6-1,ASRRGETGPTEAF
TRBJ2-6,TRBV19,ASSMAGLSGANVLT
TRBJ2-3,TRBV2,ASNDEGTDTQY
TRBJ1-1,TRBV19,ASSPSRGGSLKTEAF
TRBJ2-7,TRBV7-8,ASSTMGPRSYEQY
TRBJ2-4,TRBV6-5,ASRELAKNIQY
TRBJ2-1,TRBV10-1,ASTSLQGSSYNEQF
TRBJ1-2,TRBV6-5,ASSYDRTGLGYT
TRBJ2-3,TRBV7-2,ASSSDRPQY
TRBJ2-2,TRBV29-1,SVSDLGTGELF
TRBJ1-5,TRBV18,ASSPRGGDNSNQPQH
TRBJ2-2,TRBV30,AWSGASNTGELF